These T cell receptor beta chains were read from a single sample in a study of blood T cell repertoires in COVID-19. Profiled with immunoSEQ multiplex PCR; TCRdb holds only in-frame clones, not every one. Of some 300,000 clones detected, around 90% appear once; the ten largest clones hold 3.5% to 5%. The sample taken for sequencing was PBMCs or T cells enriched from blood (not recorded which). These receptors were collected from a woman younger than 30 with acute COVID-19. Both conserved end residues are part of each CDR3. The D gene is left open where the match is weak. Expanded clones get a size class; other rows say once, few or many, or leave the size out.

clone size	V gene	J gene	D gene	CDR3 protein	CDR3 DNA
.	TRBV30	TRBJ1-2	TRBD1	CAWGPGGTGWFGYTF	TGTGCCTGGGGTCCTGGCGGGACAGGGTGGTTTGGCTACACCTTC
.	TRBV14	TRBJ1-6	.	CASSLTYSPLHF	TGTGCCAGCAGCCTAACTTATTCACCCCTCCACTTT
.	TRBV28	TRBJ2-3	.	CASTSQGGDTQYF	TGTGCCAGCACTTCCCAGGGTGGAGATACGCAGTATTTT
.	TRBV30	TRBJ1-3	.	CAWSVGGDTIYF	TGTGCCTGGAGTGTAGGAGGGGACACCATATATTTT
.	TRBV30	TRBJ1-5	.	CAWSFSAGGFSNQPQHF	TGTGCCTGGAGTTTTAGCGCCGGGGGTTTTAGCAATCAGCCCCAGCATTTT
.	TRBV28	TRBJ2-5	TRBD2	CASSTLAGGARETQYF	TGTGCCAGCAGCACTCTAGCGGGAGGGGCCCGGGAGACCCAGTACTTC
.	TRBV6-5	TRBJ1-1	.	CASSYGYRPTEAFF	TGTGCCAGCAGTTACGGATACAGGCCGACTGAAGCTTTCTTT
once	TRBV7-9	TRBJ2-2	TRBD2	CASSLTSGPILGELFF	TGTGCCAGCAGCCTGACTAGCGGACCAATTCTCGGGGAGCTGTTTTTT
.	TRBV18	TRBJ1-1	.	CASSQSGYTEAFF	TGTGCCAGCTCACAATCGGGTTACACTGAAGCTTTCTTT
.	TRBV19	TRBJ1-6	TRBD1	CASSKGTGYNSPLHF	TGTGCCAGTAGTAAGGGGACAGGCTATAATTCACCCCTCCACTTT
.	TRBV4-1	TRBJ2-5	.	CASSQGAGQETQYF	TGCGCCAGCAGCCAAGGGGCGGGCCAAGAGACCCAGTACTTC
.	TRBV28	TRBJ2-7	TRBD2	CASSPAGGRYEQYF	TGTGCCAGCAGTCCCGCGGGCGGGAGATACGAGCAGTACTTC
.	TRBV29-1	TRBJ1-4	TRBD1	CSVALTGGELFF	TGCAGCGTTGCCCTCACAGGGGGGGAACTGTTTTTT
.	TRBV4-2	TRBJ2-2	.	CASSQDRGAQITGELFF	TGTGCCAGCAGCCAAGATCGGGGGGCGCAGATCACCGGGGAGCTGTTTTTT
.	TRBV19	TRBJ2-1	TRBD2	CASRLAGNNEQFF	TGTGCCAGTAGACTAGCGGGGAACAATGAGCAGTTCTTC
.	TRBV7-3	TRBJ2-1	.	CASSPSVPRNEQFF	TGTGCCAGCAGCCCCAGTGTCCCACGAAATGAGCAGTTCTTC
.	TRBV2	TRBJ2-7	TRBD2	CASSPGLAGASYEQYF	TGTGCCAGCAGTCCGGGACTAGCGGGAGCGTCCTACGAGCAGTACTTC
.	TRBV5-1	TRBJ2-1	.	CASSLAWGASYNEQFF	TGCGCCAGCAGCTTGGCCTGGGGAGCCTCCTACAATGAGCAGTTCTTC
.	TRBV18	TRBJ2-1	TRBD2	CASSLPGLAGDNEQFF	TGTGCCAGCTCACTACCGGGACTAGCGGGAGATAATGAGCAGTTCTTC
.	TRBV28	TRBJ2-5	TRBD1	CASSQAGTDYRYQETQYF	TGTGCCAGCAGTCAAGCCGGGACAGACTATCGTTACCAAGAGACCCAGTACTTC
.	TRBV13	TRBJ2-7	.	CASSWREGEQYF	TGTGCCAGCAGCTGGCGCGAGGGCGAGCAGTACTTC
few	TRBV3-1/TRBV3-2	TRBJ2-7	.	CASSQGLSYEQYF	TGTGCCAGCAGCCAAGGGCTTTCCTACGAGCAGTACTTC
.	TRBV28	TRBJ1-1	.	CASSLYYTEAFF	TGTGCCAGCAGTTTATACTACACTGAAGCTTTCTTT
once	TRBV6-6	TRBJ2-2	TRBD1	CASSRSGQGAGTGELFF	TGTGCCAGCAGTCGATCCGGACAGGGCGCCGGCACCGGGGAGCTGTTTTTT
.	TRBV28	TRBJ2-5	TRBD2	CASSSRLAGGRETQYF	TGTGCCAGCAGTTCTCGACTAGCGGGAGGTCGGGAGACCCAGTACTTC
.	TRBV30	TRBJ2-4	TRBD2	CAWSVLAGARGIQYF	TGTGCCTGGAGTGTACTAGCGGGGGCTAGGGGCATTCAGTACTTC
.	TRBV9	TRBJ2-7	TRBD2	CASSVGGTSGDEQYF	TGTGCCAGCAGCGTAGGGGGGACTAGCGGCGACGAGCAGTACTTC
few	TRBV18	TRBJ2-7	TRBD2	CASSPSVGLAAYEQYF	TGTGCCAGCTCACCAAGTGTAGGACTAGCAGCCTACGAGCAGTACTTC
.	TRBV11-3	TRBJ2-3	.	CASSPEGRTDTQYF	TGTGCCAGCAGCCCTGAGGGAAGGACAGATACGCAGTATTTT
once	TRBV6-5	TRBJ1-5	TRBD1	CASSYSWTGGNQPQHF	TGTGCCAGCAGTTACTCCTGGACAGGCGGGAATCAGCCCCAGCATTTT
once	TRBV27	TRBJ2-7	TRBD2	CASSFKAGGSYEQYF	TGTGCCAGCAGTTTCAAGGCGGGAGGGAGCTACGAGCAGTACTTC
.	TRBV5-6	TRBJ1-1	.	CASSLLDTLNTEAFF	TGTGCCAGCAGCTTGCTAGATACCCTGAACACTGAAGCTTTCTTT
.	TRBV5-6	TRBJ1-1	TRBD1	CASSFGTGPEAFF	TGTGCCAGCAGCTTCGGGACAGGGCCTGAAGCTTTCTTT
.	TRBV11-2	TRBJ2-1	TRBD2	CASSPTSGRGNNEQFF	TGTGCCAGCAGCCCGACTAGCGGGAGGGGGAACAATGAGCAGTTCTTC
.	TRBV19	TRBJ2-7	TRBD2	CASSTSGSYEQYF	TGTGCCAGTAGTACTAGCGGCTCCTACGAGCAGTACTTC
.	TRBV4-1	TRBJ1-2	.	CASSQEARQGYTF	TGCGCCAGCAGCCAAGAGGCGCGGCAAGGCTACACCTTC
.	TRBV18	TRBJ2-1	TRBD1	CASSPRGGAYNEQFF	TGTGCCAGCTCACCACGAGGGGGCGCGTACAATGAGCAGTTCTTC
.	TRBV5-6	TRBJ2-5	TRBD2	CASSGGLAGGETQYF	TGTGCCAGCAGCGGCGGACTAGCGGGCGGAGAGACCCAGTACTTC
.	TRBV27	TRBJ1-5	.	CASSPRTDSNQPQHF	TGTGCCAGCAGTCCCCGGACAGACAGCAATCAGCCCCAGCATTTT
.	TRBV12-3/TRBV12-4	TRBJ1-3	TRBD1	CASQGGWGNTIYF	TGTGCCAGCCAGGGGGGATGGGGAAACACCATATATTTT
.	TRBV11-2	TRBJ1-4	.	CASTSQGIHEKLFF	TGTGCCAGCACGTCACAGGGAATACATGAAAAACTGTTTTTT
.	TRBV27	TRBJ1-5	.	CASSFGQGNQPQHF	TGTGCCAGCAGTTTCGGTCAGGGGAATCAGCCCCAGCATTTT
.	TRBV29-1	TRBJ2-5	.	CSVELEETQYF	TGCAGCGTTGAACTTGAAGAGACCCAGTACTTC
once	TRBV11-1	TRBJ2-1	TRBD1	CASSLIGQGYNEQFF	TGTGCCAGCAGCTTAATCGGACAGGGTTACAATGAGCAGTTCTTC
once	TRBV18	TRBJ2-4	.	CASSPEAVKNIQYF	TGTGCCAGCTCACCGGAAGCGGTCAAAAACATTCAGTACTTC
.	TRBV7-2	TRBJ2-1	.	CASSLMDKGNEQFF	TGTGCCAGCAGCTTAATGGACAAGGGCAATGAGCAGTTCTTC
.	TRBV6-4	TRBJ2-1	TRBD2	CASSDSGRLAGGSYNEQFF	TGTGCCAGCAGTGACTCGGGTCGACTAGCGGGAGGTTCCTACAATGAGCAGTTCTTC
few	TRBV9	TRBJ1-2	TRBD1	CASSGGDRGVYGYTF	TGTGCCAGCAGCGGGGGAGACAGGGGTGTTTATGGCTACACCTTC
.	TRBV5-6	TRBJ2-3	TRBD2	CASSNPGAGGTDTQYF	TGTGCCAGCAGTAACCCTGGAGCGGGAGGGACAGATACGCAGTATTTT
.	TRBV6-6	TRBJ2-7	TRBD2	CASSEVRGGRDEQYF	TGTGCCAGCAGCGAGGTGAGGGGAGGGAGGGACGAGCAGTACTTC